A selection of T cell receptor beta chains follows, all from one sample in a study of shared T cell receptors in the human thymus. Here immunoSEQ multiplex PCR was the method, and the copy in TCRdb shows in-frame clones only, minus some. Found here are over 650,000 clones, approximately 89% of them singletons; the top ten hold roughly 0.0094%. This same sample was also taken into another study, of human thymus T cells.

The sequenced material came from thymocytes. The receptor source for this set is a boy younger than two with a congenital heart defect. The CDR3 runs from the conserved cysteine through the conserved F or W. A D gene is named only where the DNA matches it firmly. Size is omitted from some rows. Given values are once, few, many or a class for expanded clones.

V gene	J gene	clone size	D gene	CDR3 DNA	CDR3 protein
TRBV4-2	TRBJ1-5	.	TRBD1	TGTGCCAGCAGCCTGGACAGGGATAGCAATCAGCCCCAGCATTTT	CASSLDRDSNQPQHF
TRBV5-6	TRBJ2-3	.	TRBD2	TGTGCCAGCAGCTTGGCCGTGCGGGGGGGAAACTGCACAGATACGCAGTATTTT	CASSLAVRGGNCTDTQYF
TRBV10-1	TRBJ1-5	.	.	TGCGCCAGCAGTGCCAGACAGAAGTTGCAGCCCCAGCATTTT	CASSARQKLQPQHF
TRBV7-2	TRBJ1-1	.	TRBD1	TGTGCCAGCAAAAACCAGGGGGCCACTGAAGCTTTCTTT	CASKNQGATEAFF
TRBV9	TRBJ2-1	.	TRBD2	TGTGCCAGCAGCGTAGGACCCGCTAGCGGGAGGGGATATGAGCAGTTCTTC	CASSVGPASGRGYEQFF
TRBV27	TRBJ2-1	.	TRBD1	TGTGCCAGCAGTTTATTGGACAGGGGGCACAATGAGCAGTTCTTC	CASSLLDRGHNEQFF
TRBV30	TRBJ1-5	.	.	TGTGCCTGGAGGCAGGGAAGGTATAGCAATCAGCCCCAGCATTTT	CAWRQGRYSNQPQHF
TRBV10-3	TRBJ2-7	few	TRBD2	TGTGCCATCCGTCCTTTAGCGGGAACCTACGAGCAGTACTTC	CAIRPLAGTYEQYF
TRBV5-4	TRBJ1-2	.	.	TGTGCCAGCAGCACAGGGAAGGGCCGAAGGGACGGCTACACCTTC	CASSTGKGRRDGYTF
TRBV2	TRBJ2-1	.	TRBD2	TGTGCCAGCAGTCGGACTAGCGGGAGTGTGCCGTTCTTC	CASSRTSGSVPFF
TRBV4-3	TRBJ2-7	.	.	TGCGCCAGCAGCCAAGTAGCTGGGTCCGAGCAGTACTTC	CASSQVAGSEQYF
TRBV6-5	TRBJ1-1	.	.	TGTGCCAGCAGTTCGGGTAGGGGTAGTGGGACTGAAGCTTTCTTT	CASSSGRGSGTEAFF
TRBV5-6	TRBJ1-2	once	TRBD1	TGTGCCAGCAGCTGGCGCGGGACAGGGGATTCCGGTGGCTACACCTTC	CASSWRGTGDSGGYTF
TRBV9	TRBJ2-1	.	.	TGTGCCAGCAGCGTAGCTGAGGCCGGCCGCGGGGAGCAGTTCTTC	CASSVAEAGRGEQFF
TRBV4-3	TRBJ2-3	once	.	TGCGCCAGCAGCCAAGAGAAGGCGGGGAACACAGATACGCAGTATTTT	CASSQEKAGNTDTQYF
TRBV2	TRBJ1-1	.	.	TGTGCCAGCCTGAAACCGGGAACTCCCAGTGGCACTGAAGCTTTCTTT	CASLKPGTPSGTEAFF
TRBV2	TRBJ2-7	.	TRBD2	TGTGCCAGCAGTGAAGCGACGGGACTAAGGAGCTCCTACGAGCAGTACTTC	CASSEATGLRSSYEQYF
TRBV7-9	TRBJ2-2	.	TRBD2	TGTGCCAGCAGCCCCCGGACTAGCGGGGGGGCTTCCCTAAGCGGGGAGCTGTTTTTT	CASSPRTSGGASLSGELFF
TRBV7-9	TRBJ1-2	.	.	TGTGCCAGCAGCCAAACCCCCGGGGACTATGGCTACACCTTC	CASSQTPGDYGYTF
TRBV4-1	TRBJ2-3	.	TRBD2	TGCGCCAGCAGCCAAGAGCCAAGGCTAGCGGGAGTCGATACGCAGTATTTT	CASSQEPRLAGVDTQYF
TRBV6-1	TRBJ2-5	.	.	TGTGCCAGCAGGGGGACCAGGGGGACCCAGTACTTC	CASRGTRGTQYF
TRBV7-2	TRBJ2-7	.	TRBD2	TGTGCCAGCAGCCCACGTAGCGGGAGGTCGTACGAGCAGTACTTC	CASSPRSGRSYEQYF
TRBV27	TRBJ2-1	.	TRBD1	TGTGCCAGCAGTTTAAATGTAGGACAGGGCTACAATGAGCAGTTCTTC	CASSLNVGQGYNEQFF
TRBV27	TRBJ2-3	.	TRBD2	TGTGCCAGCAGTTTACATCGGGGACTAGCGGGAGAGTGGGATACGCAGTATTTT	CASSLHRGLAGEWDTQYF
TRBV5-6	TRBJ2-7	.	TRBD2	TGTGCCAGCAGCCCGGCCACTAGCGGGAGTTACTCCTACGAGCAGTACTTC	CASSPATSGSYSYEQYF
TRBV5-1	TRBJ1-6	.	.	TGCGCCAGCAGCTGGGTCGAGGGGGTAGGTTCACCCCTCCACTTT	CASSWVEGVGSPLHF
TRBV9	TRBJ2-2	.	TRBD2	TGTGCCAGCAGCTCCACCTTCTCCGGGGAGCGGGAGGGCCTTAACACCGGGGAGCTGTTTTTT	CASSSTFSGEREGLNTGELFF
TRBV28	TRBJ2-7	.	.	TGTGCCAGCAGTTTGCGCTCAATCGTGGGGAGCTCCTACGAGCAGTACTTC	CASSLRSIVGSSYEQYF
TRBV5-6	TRBJ1-6	.	.	TGTGCCAGCAGCTTAATAACACGTCACTATAATTCACCCCTCCACTTT	CASSLITRHYNSPLHF
TRBV28	TRBJ1-5	.	.	TGTGCCAGCAGTTTCGAGGGCCCTAGCAATCAGCCCCAGCATTTT	CASSFEGPSNQPQHF
TRBV27	TRBJ2-7	.	.	TGTGCCAGCAGTCTCACAGGGATAGGACTCCACTACGAGCAGTACTTC	CASSLTGIGLHYEQYF
TRBV29-1	TRBJ2-3	.	.	TGCAGCGTTGAGGGTACAGGCAGCCCCACAGATACGCAGTATTTT	CSVEGTGSPTDTQYF
TRBV12-5	TRBJ1-2	.	.	TGTGCTAGTGGTCCGGGAAGTTCAGGCTACACCTTC	CASGPGSSGYTF
TRBV5-6	TRBJ1-1	.	.	TGTGCCAGCAGTTTTACCAGGGGGAACACTGAAGCTTTCTTT	CASSFTRGNTEAFF
TRBV30	TRBJ1-5	.	.	TGTGCCTGGAGCTTACCGGGGGGCCGACAGCCCCAGCATTTT	CAWSLPGGRQPQHF
TRBV5-1	TRBJ1-1	.	.	TGCGCCAGCAGCGGACCGACAGGTAAGAACACTGAAGCTTTCTTT	CASSGPTGKNTEAFF
TRBV18	TRBJ2-7	.	.	TGTGCCAGCTCGCTTCACAGGGATCCCCCCTACGAGCAGTACTTC	CASSLHRDPPYEQYF
TRBV2	TRBJ2-1	.	.	TGTGCCAGCAGAACAGGGTCGCAGTACAATGAGCAGTTCTTC	CASRTGSQYNEQFF
TRBV5-6	TRBJ2-1	.	TRBD2	TGTGCCAGCAGTCGCCGACTAGCGAGTTACAATGAGCAGTTCTTC	CASSRRLASYNEQFF
TRBV6-5	TRBJ2-3	.	.	TGTGCCAGCAGGCGTTCAAGGGGTACTATTACGCAGTATTTT	CASRRSRGTITQYF
TRBV4-1	TRBJ2-7	.	.	TGCGCCAGCAGCCAAGATGACAGGAGCTCCTACGAGCAGTACTTC	CASSQDDRSSYEQYF
TRBV2	TRBJ1-4	.	.	TGTGCCAGCAGTGGGGGGGGATTAATCCAGGGGGAAAAACTGTTTTTT	CASSGGGLIQGEKLFF
TRBV4-1	TRBJ1-2	.	.	TGCGCCAGCAGCCAAGATCTGTATGAGCTCTTCTATGGCTACACCTTC	CASSQDLYELFYGYTF
TRBV2	TRBJ2-3	.	TRBD2	TGTGCCAGCAGACCCGATAGCGGGGGTGGAGATACGCAGTATTTT	CASRPDSGGGDTQYF
TRBV4-3	TRBJ2-4	.	.	TGCGCCAGCAGCCACCGACTAGACAGGGACGCCAAAAACATTCAGTACTTC	CASSHRLDRDAKNIQYF
TRBV28	TRBJ1-2	.	.	TGTGCCAGCAGTACCTCCCTCTCCGTGAGGGAGGGGGACTATGGCTACACCTTC	CASSTSLSVREGDYGYTF
TRBV2	TRBJ2-7	once	TRBD1	TGTGCCAGCAGTCCACCGGGACAGGATATCTACGAGCAGTACTTC	CASSPPGQDIYEQYF
TRBV21-1	TRBJ2-1	.	.	TGTGCCAGCAGCAAAGGAGACAATGAGCAGTTCTTC	CASSKGDNEQFF
TRBV30	TRBJ2-7	.	TRBD2	TGTGCCTGGAGGCAGGTCAGGCGTAATTCGGGACTATACGAGCAGTACTTC	CAWRQVRRNSGLYEQYF
TRBV7-9	TRBJ1-2	.	.	TGTGCCAGCAGCATTACCGGGACATCCTACACCTTC	CASSITGTSYTF
TRBV6-4	TRBJ2-1	.	TRBD2	TGTGCCAGCAGTGAATCTAGCGGGGGGCCCCCCAATGAGCAGTTCTTC	CASSESSGGPPNEQFF
TRBV5-1	TRBJ1-1	.	.	TGCGCCAGCAGCTTGTTGTCGGGCACTGAAGCTTTCTTT	CASSLLSGTEAFF
TRBV4-1	TRBJ2-3	.	TRBD2	TGCGCCAGCAGCCAATTTGCGGGAGACCCAGATACGCAGTATTTT	CASSQFAGDPDTQYF
TRBV28	TRBJ2-3	.	TRBD1	TGTGCCAGCAGTTCCTGGACAGGGGGCCCTAGCACAGATACGCAGTATTTT	CASSSWTGGPSTDTQYF
TRBV4-1	TRBJ2-3	.	TRBD2	TGCGCCAGCAGCCAGGACTATCGAGCGGGAAGCACAGATACGCAGTATTTT	CASSQDYRAGSTDTQYF
TRBV4-1	TRBJ2-1	.	.	TGCGCCAGCAGCCGAGCATTGAATGAGCAGTTCTTC	CASSRALNEQFF
TRBV6-5	TRBJ1-5	.	TRBD1	TGTGCCAGCACCAACCGGGACAGCTGCAATCAGCCCCAGCATTTT	CASTNRDSCNQPQHF
TRBV6-4	TRBJ2-7	few	.	TGTGCCAGCAGAGAAATCGCTAGCGCCAAATACGAGCAGTACTTC	CASREIASAKYEQYF
TRBV4-3	TRBJ2-1	.	TRBD2	TGCGCCAGCAGCTTAACTAGCGGCACTCTCTACAATGAGCAGTTCTTC	CASSLTSGTLYNEQFF